What follows are 17 T cell receptor beta chains derived from one specimen sequenced in a study of OX40 agonist ivuxolimab in advanced cancers. Sequenced by immunoSEQ multiplex PCR; TCRdb stores in-frame clones only, minus some. The table shows about 33,000 clones, with more than 70% occurring only once. This sample comprised CD4+ or CD8+ T cells sorted from blood, obtained in a trial of the OX40 agonist ivuxolimab. The receptors were gathered from an adult with an advanced solid tumor such as melanoma, head and neck, liver or kidney cancer.

This clone came up a few times. The chain employs TRBV11-1 and TRBJ2-7; possible D gene TRBD1, 6 bases. CDR3 length: 14 amino acids. V was trimmed by 5 bases and J by 3 bases, leaving 14 bases between them. Germline CDR1 SGHAT, CDR2 FQDESV (reference sequence). CDR3 DNA: TGTGCCAGCAGCCGAGCAGGGGTTGGCTACGAGCAGTACTTC. This encodes CASSRAGVGYEQYF.

The rearrangement uses TRBV30 and TRBJ2-1, with 8 bases matching TRBD2. CDR3 length: 14 amino acids. Germline loops: CDR1 GTSNPN, CDR2 SVGIG (reference sequence). Trimming cost V 5 bases and J 8 bases; bases outside gene matches: 11. CDR3: CAWEPAGGPDEQFF. The CDR3 coding sequence is TGTGCCTGGGAGCCGGCGGGAGGTCCCGATGAGCAGTTCTTC.

This chain uses TRBV7-6 with TRBJ1-6; 8 bases are a match to TRBD1. The CDR3 consists of 18 residues. Trimming took 5 bases from V and 4 from J; bases not matched to a gene: 13. Germline-derived CDR1 and CDR2 are SGHVS and FNYEAQ. CDR3 nucleotide sequence: TGTGCCAGCAGCCAGGGCTCCGGGACAGGAGCTTATAATTCACCCCTCCACTTT. Encoded protein: CASSQGSGTGAYNSPLHF.

The rearrangement links TRBV7-9 to TRBJ1-4, with a tentative D call TRBD1 (6 bases). V dropped 4 bases and J dropped 0 bases, with 15 bases sitting between them. The CDR3 is 17 amino acids. From germline, CDR1 is SEHNR and CDR2 FQNEAQ (reference sequence). The CDR3 reads CASSSLGTHSTNEKLFF. The CDR3, as DNA: TGTGCCAGCAGCTCACTCGGGACACATTCAACTAATGAAAAACTGTTTTTT.

The chain is built from TRBV29-1 and TRBJ2-5, with 7 bases aligning to TRBD2. Germline V gives CDR1 SQVTM, CDR2 ANQGSEA. The CDR3 runs 12 residues. The V segment lost 4 bases and the J segment 5 bases; nucleotides outside the gene matches: 4. CDR3 in amino acids: CSVVWGGETQYF. CDR3 DNA sequence: TGCAGCGTTGTTTGGGGAGGGGAGACCCAGTACTTC.

V and J are TRBV7-6 and TRBJ2-5; 9 bases match TRBD2. CDR3 length equals 17 residues. Germline CDR1 and CDR2: SGHVS and FNYEAQ. The J segment lost 0 bases and the V segment lost 3 bases, leaving 8 bases of the junction unmatched. CDR3 amino acids: CASSFRGREGYQETQYF. The DNA for the CDR3 is TGTGCCAGCAGCTTCCGCGGGAGGGAGGGGTACCAAGAGACCCAGTACTTC. Based on the CDR3 plus reference TRBV7-6 and TRBJ2-5, the full variable domain is GAGVSQSPRYKVTKRGQDVALRCDPISGHVSLYWYRQALGQGPEFLTYFNYEAQQDKSGLPNDRFSAERPEGSISTLTIQRTEQRDSAMYRCASSFRGREGYQETQYFGPGTRLLVL.

The genes are TRBV5-4 and TRBJ2-1; TRBD2 is a possible D gene (7 bases). CDR3 length: 14 amino acids. The V and J ends lost 2 bases and 5 bases respectively, with 11 bases between them. CDR1 and CDR2 (germline): SGHNT, YYREEE (reference sequence). The CDR3 is CASSFGGGNNEQFF. DNA of the CDR3: TGTGCCAGCAGCTTTGGGGGGGGCAACAATGAGCAGTTCTTC.

The J gene is TRBJ2-1, the V gene TRBV9; TRBD1 is a possible D gene (6 bases). This CDR3 is built from 15 residues. Germline V gene sequence: CDR1 SGDLS, CDR2 YYNGEE. V lost 0 bases, J lost 9 bases, and 16 bases lay in between. CDR3 bases: TGTGCCAGCAGCGTAGGACAGGCCCAGGTCGGTGAGCAGTTCTTC. It yields the protein CASSVGQAQVGEQFF.

The chain is built from TRBV7-6 and TRBJ2-7; the D gene is possibly TRBD1 (6 bases). The CDR3 is 14 amino acids. V was pared by 0 bases and J by 3 bases, with 9 bases between. Germline V gene data show CDR1 as SGHVS and CDR2 as FNYEAQ. The CDR3 nucleotides are TGTGCCAGCAGCTTAGCCCCAGGGGACTACGAGCAGTACTTC. It encodes CASSLAPGDYEQYF.

The chain joins TRBV5-1 to TRBJ2-3; tentative D call: TRBD2 (6 bases). This CDR3 is 14 amino acids long. Germline V CDR1 and CDR2: SGHRS, YFSETQ. With 4 bases removed from V and 0 bases from J, the gap between germline ends came to 9 bases. The CDR3 DNA reads as TGCGCCAGCAGCCCGGGACTGAGCACAGATACGCAGTATTTT. It codes for CASSPGLSTDTQYF.

This sequence joins TRBV27 and TRBJ2-7; TRBD2 matches 7 bases. Per the germline V gene, CDR1 is MNHEY and CDR2 is SMNVEV (reference sequence). V was clipped by 3 bases and J by 6 bases; unmatched bases: 8. This CDR3 has 14 amino acids. CDR3 sequence: CASSLLAGVGEQYF. CDR3 bases: TGTGCCAGCAGTTTGCTTGCGGGAGTAGGCGAGCAGTACTTC.

This rearrangement joins TRBV4-1 to TRBJ2-1; 8 positions match TRBD2. This CDR3 has 16 residues. Germline CDR1 is MGHRA and CDR2 is YSYEKL. J was trimmed by 4 bases and V by 0 bases; bases with no gene match: 5. CDR3 DNA sequence: TGCGCCAGCAGCCAAGAACCCGCTAGCGGGTACAATGAGCAGTTCTTC. It is translated as CASSQEPASGYNEQFF.

The DNA of the CDR3 is TGTGCCACCAGCAAGGGATCAACAGACGTCTACGAGCAGTACTTC. It encodes CATSKGSTDVYEQYF. This chain connects TRBV15 to TRBJ2-7, with D uncertain. The germline V gene has CDR1 LNHNV and CDR2 YYDKDF (reference sequence). The CDR3 length is 15 residues. V was clipped by 4 bases and J by 3 bases, with 16 bases between them.

This chain links TRBV5-4 with TRBJ2-5; D perhaps matches TRBD1 (5 bases). Germline V gene sequence: CDR1 SGHNT, CDR2 YYREEE (reference sequence). The V and J ends lost 0 bases and 5 bases respectively, with 17 bases between them. This CDR3 has 16 amino acids. The CDR3 DNA follows: TGTGCCAGCAGCTTGGGGGGCCCATCCGGAGAGGAGACCCAGTACTTC. It is translated as CASSLGGPSGEETQYF.

This clone showed up just once. A much bigger clone sits one base away, suggesting this may be a read error. V usage is TRBV6-5 and J usage is TRBJ1-1; D gene unclear. The germline V gene encodes CDR1 MNHEY and CDR2 SVGAGI. Trimming took off 8 bases at V and 4 bases at J, with 8 bases between the two ends. This CDR3 region has 11 residues. The CDR3 here is CASGLSTEAFF. Here the CDR3 DNA reads TGTGCCAGCGGGCTGAGCACTGAAGCTTTCTTT.

The chain uses TRBV19 and TRBJ2-1, with TRBD1 identical over 9 bases. V lost 5 bases, J lost 0 bases, and 2 bases stayed unmatched. CDR1 and CDR2 (germline): LNHDA, SQIVND (reference sequence). The CDR3 is made up of 15 amino acids. CDR3 residues: CASSATGGSYNEQFF. The CDR3 nucleotides are TGTGCCAGTAGTGCGACAGGGGGCTCCTACAATGAGCAGTTCTTC.

V gene TRBV25-1 combines with J gene TRBJ1-5; D not resolved. Germline-derived CDR1 and CDR2 are MGHDK and SYGVNS. The CDR3 is 14 amino acids. The V end was cut by 8 bases, the J end by 0 bases, with 11 bases between. This CDR3 is CASPPDYSNQPQHF. CDR3 bases: TGTGCCAGCCCTCCAGACTATAGCAATCAGCCCCAGCATTTT.